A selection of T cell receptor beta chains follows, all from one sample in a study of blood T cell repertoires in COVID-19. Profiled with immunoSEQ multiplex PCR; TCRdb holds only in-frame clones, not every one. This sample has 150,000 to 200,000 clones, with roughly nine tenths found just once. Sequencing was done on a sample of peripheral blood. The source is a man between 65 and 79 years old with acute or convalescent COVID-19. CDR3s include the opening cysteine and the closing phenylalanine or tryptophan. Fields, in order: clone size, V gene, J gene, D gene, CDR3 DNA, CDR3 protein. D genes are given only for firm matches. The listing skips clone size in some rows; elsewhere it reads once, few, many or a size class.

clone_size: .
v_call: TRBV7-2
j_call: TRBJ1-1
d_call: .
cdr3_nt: TGTGCCAGCAGCTTATACGGCCCCCGGAGCACTGAAGCTTTCTTT
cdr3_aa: CASSLYGPRSTEAFF

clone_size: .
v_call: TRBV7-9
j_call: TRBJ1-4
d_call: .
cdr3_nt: TGTGCCAGCAGCTCCGGTCCCGGAGCAAGGAATAATGAAAAACTGTTTTTT
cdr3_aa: CASSSGPGARNNEKLFF

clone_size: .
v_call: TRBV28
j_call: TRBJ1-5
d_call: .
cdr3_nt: TGTGCCAGCAGTTTAGATTCAGGGCCGAGGCCCCAGCATTTT
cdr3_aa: CASSLDSGPRPQHF

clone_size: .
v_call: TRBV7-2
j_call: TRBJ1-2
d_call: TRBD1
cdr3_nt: TGTGCCAGCAGCTTGGGACAGGGGCTAGTTAACTATGGCTACACCTTC
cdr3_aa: CASSLGQGLVNYGYTF

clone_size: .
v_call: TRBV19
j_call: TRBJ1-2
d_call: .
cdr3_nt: TGTGCCAGTAACGTGGGCTTCTATGGCTACACCTTC
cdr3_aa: CASNVGFYGYTF

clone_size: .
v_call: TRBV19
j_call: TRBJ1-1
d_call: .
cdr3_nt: TGTGCCAGTAGTGGGGGCTGGGATGGGAGAGCTTTCTTT
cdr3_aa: CASSGGWDGRAFF

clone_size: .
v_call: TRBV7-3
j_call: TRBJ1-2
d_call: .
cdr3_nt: TGTGCCAGCAGCTTAGGGCAGGGATATGGCTACACCTTC
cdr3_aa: CASSLGQGYGYTF

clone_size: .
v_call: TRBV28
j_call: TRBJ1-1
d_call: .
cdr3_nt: TGTGCCAGCAGTTTAAAGGGGAGGGCTGAAGCTTTCTTT
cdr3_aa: CASSLKGRAEAFF

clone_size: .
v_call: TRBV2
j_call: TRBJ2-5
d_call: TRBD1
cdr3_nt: TGTGCCAGCAGTGAAATACAGGGGGCAGGGGAGACCCAGTACTTC
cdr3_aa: CASSEIQGAGETQYF

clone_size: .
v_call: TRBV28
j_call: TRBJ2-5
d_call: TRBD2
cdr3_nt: TGTGCCAGCAGCATGGGGGGGAACCAAGAGACCCAGTACTTC
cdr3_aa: CASSMGGNQETQYF

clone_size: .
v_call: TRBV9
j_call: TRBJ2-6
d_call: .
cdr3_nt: TGTGCCAGCAGCCCGCGGGACAGACTCATCTCTGGGGCCAACGTCCTGACTTTC
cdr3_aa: CASSPRDRLISGANVLTF

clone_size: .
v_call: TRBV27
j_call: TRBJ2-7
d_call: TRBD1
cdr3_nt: TGTGCCAGCAGTTTATCAACCGGGACAGTCTCCTACGAGCAGTACTTC
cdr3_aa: CASSLSTGTVSYEQYF

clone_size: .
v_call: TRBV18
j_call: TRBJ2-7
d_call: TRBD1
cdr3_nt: TGTGCCAGCTCCCCGAGAAGTGGGACAGGGTCCTCCGAGCAGTACTTC
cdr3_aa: CASSPRSGTGSSEQYF

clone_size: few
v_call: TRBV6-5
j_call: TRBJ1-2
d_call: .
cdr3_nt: TGTGCCAGCAGTTACTCGTACAAAGAAGGGGCCGGCTACACCTTC
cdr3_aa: CASSYSYKEGAGYTF

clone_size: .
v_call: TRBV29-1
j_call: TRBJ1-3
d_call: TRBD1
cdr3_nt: TGCAGCGTCTCGGACAGGGCGACTGGAAACACCATATATTTT
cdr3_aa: CSVSDRATGNTIYF

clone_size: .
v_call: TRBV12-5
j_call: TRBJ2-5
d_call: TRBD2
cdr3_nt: TGTGCTAGTGGTTTCTACGGGGGGGGTAAAGAGACCCAGTACTTC
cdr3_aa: CASGFYGGGKETQYF

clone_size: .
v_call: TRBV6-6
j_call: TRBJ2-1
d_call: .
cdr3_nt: TGTGCCAGCAGTTACTCGAGGGAGCAGTTCTTC
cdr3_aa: CASSYSREQFF

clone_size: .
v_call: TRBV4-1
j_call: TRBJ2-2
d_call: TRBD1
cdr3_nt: TGCGCCAGCAGCCACGAGGGACAGGGGGCCGGCGGGGAGCTGTTTTTT
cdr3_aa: CASSHEGQGAGGELFF

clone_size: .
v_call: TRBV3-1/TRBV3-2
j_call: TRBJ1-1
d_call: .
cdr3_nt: TGTGCCAGCAGCCAAATTTACAGGGAAGATTGGACTGAAGCTTTCTTT
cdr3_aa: CASSQIYREDWTEAFF

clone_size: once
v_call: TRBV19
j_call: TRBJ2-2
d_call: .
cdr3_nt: TGTGCCAGTAGTCCCAGGAACACCGGGGAGCTGTTTTTT
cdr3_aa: CASSPRNTGELFF

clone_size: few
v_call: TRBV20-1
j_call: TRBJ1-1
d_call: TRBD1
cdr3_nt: TGCAGTGCTAGTTGGACAGGGTGGTCGAACACTGAAGCTTTCTTT
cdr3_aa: CSASWTGWSNTEAFF

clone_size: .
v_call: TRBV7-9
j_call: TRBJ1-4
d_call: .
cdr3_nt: TGTGCCAGCAGTAGGAGGGACGGCTATAATGAAAAACTGTTTTTT
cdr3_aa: CASSRRDGYNEKLFF

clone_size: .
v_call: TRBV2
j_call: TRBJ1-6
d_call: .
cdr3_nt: TGTGCCAGCACCCGCAGCGGGGGAGATAATTCACCCCTCCACTTT
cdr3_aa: CASTRSGGDNSPLHF

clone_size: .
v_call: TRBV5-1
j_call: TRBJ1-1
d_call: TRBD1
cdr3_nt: TGCGCCAGCAGCTTCGGGACAGGGGGCAGTGGCACTGAAGCTTTCTTT
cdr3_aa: CASSFGTGGSGTEAFF

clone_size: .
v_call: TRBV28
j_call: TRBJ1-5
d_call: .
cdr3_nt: TGTGCCAGCAGTTTAAGGACTCATAGCAATCAGCCCCAGCATTTT
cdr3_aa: CASSLRTHSNQPQHF

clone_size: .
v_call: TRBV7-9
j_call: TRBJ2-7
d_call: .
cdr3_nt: TGTGCCAGCAGCGCCCAGGGTGGGTCCTACGAGCAGTACTTC
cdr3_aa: CASSAQGGSYEQYF

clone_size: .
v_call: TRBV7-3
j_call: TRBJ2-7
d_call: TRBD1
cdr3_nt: TGTGCCAGCAGCTCAACCTCAGGGGGCCCATACGAGCAGTACTTC
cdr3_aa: CASSSTSGGPYEQYF

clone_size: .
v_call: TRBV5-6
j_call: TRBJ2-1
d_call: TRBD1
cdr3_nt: TGTGCCAGCAGCTTGCAGGGGGCCACCTACAATGAGCAGTTCTTC
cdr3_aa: CASSLQGATYNEQFF

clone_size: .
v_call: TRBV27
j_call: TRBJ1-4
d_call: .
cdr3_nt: TGTGCCAGCAGTTTAATGACTACCCCTGAAAAACTGTTTTTT
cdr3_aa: CASSLMTTPEKLFF

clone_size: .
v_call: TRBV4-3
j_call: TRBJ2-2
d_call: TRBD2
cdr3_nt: TGCGCCAGCAGCCAAAATAGCGGGGGGCGATCGAACACCGGGGAGCTGTTTTTT
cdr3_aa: CASSQNSGGRSNTGELFF

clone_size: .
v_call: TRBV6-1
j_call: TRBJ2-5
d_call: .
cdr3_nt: TGTGCCAGCAGTGATTCTGTAGAGCGCAGGAGCGGGACCCAGTACTTC
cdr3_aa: CASSDSVERRSGTQYF

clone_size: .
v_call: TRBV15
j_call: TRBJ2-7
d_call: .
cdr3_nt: TGTGCCACCAGCCCCTACAGCCTCTACGAGCAGTACTTC
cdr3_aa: CATSPYSLYEQYF

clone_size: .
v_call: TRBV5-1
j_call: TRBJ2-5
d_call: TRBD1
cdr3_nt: TGCGCCAGCAGCATTGGGACAGGGGGCCCAGAGACCCAGTACTTC
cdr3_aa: CASSIGTGGPETQYF

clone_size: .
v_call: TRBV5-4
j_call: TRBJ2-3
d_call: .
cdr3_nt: TGTGCCAGCAGCCCCCGTGGTGGGGGCAGCACAGATACGCAGTATTTT
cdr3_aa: CASSPRGGGSTDTQYF

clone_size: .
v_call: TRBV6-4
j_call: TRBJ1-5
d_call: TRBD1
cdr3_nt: TGTGCCAGCAGTGACCCACGAGACAGGGGGCTTCGAGGCAATCAGCCCCAGCATTTT
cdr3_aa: CASSDPRDRGLRGNQPQHF

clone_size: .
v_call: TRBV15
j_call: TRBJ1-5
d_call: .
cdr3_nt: TGTGCCACCAGCAGGGGGGGGGACAGCAATCAGCCCCAGCATTTT
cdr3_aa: CATSRGGDSNQPQHF

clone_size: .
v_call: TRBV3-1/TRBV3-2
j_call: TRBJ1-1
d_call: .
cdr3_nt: TGTGCCAGCAGCGTAACCCCAGGGGACACTGAAGCTTTCTTT
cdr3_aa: CASSVTPGDTEAFF

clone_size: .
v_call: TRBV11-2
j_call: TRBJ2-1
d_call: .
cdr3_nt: TGTGCCAGCAGCTTAGGGGGGTCCTCGGGGGCCTACAATGAGCAGTTCTTC
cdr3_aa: CASSLGGSSGAYNEQFF

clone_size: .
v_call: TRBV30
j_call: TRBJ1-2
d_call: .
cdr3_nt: TGTGCCTGGGTTCCCCCCTGGGAGGGGCGCTACACCTTC
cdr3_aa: CAWVPPWEGRYTF

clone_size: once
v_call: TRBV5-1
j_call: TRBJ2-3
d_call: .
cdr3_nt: TGCGCCAGCAGCTTGGTGACCCAAATCGGCTCTTTCAAGTCGGGTACGCAGTATTTT
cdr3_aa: CASSLVTQIGSFKSGTQYF

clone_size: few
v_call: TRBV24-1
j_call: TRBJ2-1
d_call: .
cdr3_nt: TGTGCCACCAGTGACCCTTTTGGGGGCCAGAATGAGCAGTTCTTC
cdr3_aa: CATSDPFGGQNEQFF